The 22 T cell receptor beta chains below come from one sample, sequenced in a study of early stage breast cancer tumors. This table comes from immunoSEQ multiplex PCR, and its TCRdb copy is limited to in-frame clones, with some not included. This table has 11,000 to 15,000 clones, approximately 84% appearing once. Sequenced: normal breast tissue next to the tumor. These receptors originate from a person aged 25 to 39 with breast cancer.

The J gene is TRBJ2-3, the V gene TRBV5-1, with D unresolved. Trimming left V 0 bases short and J 1 base short, with 18 bases between. CDR1 is SGHRS and CDR2 is YFSETQ in the germline V gene. The CDR3 contains 18 residues. As DNA, the CDR3 is TGCGCCAGCAGCTTGGGCCTAGGCGCGGTCGAGGGCACAGATACGCAGTATTTT. This codes for CASSLGLGAVEGTDTQYF.

The gene calls are TRBV19 and TRBJ1-1, with D uncertain. Germline V gives CDR1 LNHDA, CDR2 SQIVND (reference sequence). V was trimmed by 3 bases and J by 2 bases, leaving 10 bases between them. This CDR3 region has 14 residues. The CDR3 region has the DNA TGTGCCAGTAGTATCTTAAAAGGAAACACTGAAGCTTTCTTT. It specifies CASSILKGNTEAFF.

This chain links TRBV18 with TRBJ1-5; D is ambiguous. The CDR3 runs to 15 residues. Per germline, CDR1 KGHSH and CDR2 LQKENI. The V gene lost 2 bases and the J gene lost 3 bases, with 11 bases spanning the gap. The CDR3 sequence: CASSPNGRINQPQHF. CDR3 coding DNA: TGTGCCAGCTCACCAAACGGCCGGATCAATCAGCCCCAGCATTTT.

This rearrangement joins TRBV9 to TRBJ1-3; tentatively, D is TRBD1 (6 bases). V was shortened by 4 bases and J by 1 base, with 9 bases between the two germline ends. The germline V gene has CDR1 SGDLS and CDR2 YYNGEE. The CDR3 is 14 residues long. The CDR3: CASSPGVSGNTIYF. The CDR3 DNA follows: TGTGCCAGCAGCCCAGGGGTTTCTGGAAACACCATATATTTT. Looking up the rest from reference TRBV9 and TRBJ1-3 gives the full variable domain: DSGVTQTPKHLITATGQRVTLRCSPRSGDLSVYWYQQSLDQGLQFLIQYYNGEERAKGNILERFSAQQFPDLHSELNLSSLELGDSALYFCASSPGVSGNTIYFGEGSWLTVV.

This sequence joins TRBV23-1 and TRBJ2-1; D not certain. TRBV23-1 is flagged as an ORF with uncertain function. The CDR3 length is 10 residues. The germline V and J ends were trimmed by 4 bases and 9 bases, with 4 bases remaining between them. The CDR3: CASSPSEQFF. The CDR3 region has the DNA TGCGCCAGCAGTCCAAGTGAGCAGTTCTTC.

This chain uses TRBV7-9 with TRBJ2-7; 9 positions agree with TRBD2. CDR1 is SEHNR and CDR2 is FQNEAQ in the germline V gene (reference sequence). V was clipped by 1 base and J by 3 bases; unmatched bases: 7. CDR3 length: 16 residues. The CDR3 DNA is TGTGCCAGCAGCTTAGGGTCGACTAGCGGAGGCTACGAGCAGTACTTC. Protein sequence: CASSLGSTSGGYEQYF.

The chain recombines TRBV7-9 with TRBJ1-6; no reliable D call. The CDR3 runs 15 residues. Germline assignment: CDR1 SEHNR and CDR2 FQNEAQ (reference sequence). Trimming removed 5 bases from V and 7 bases from J, with 15 bases in between. The CDR3 region is CASSPLSELNSPLHF. As DNA, the CDR3 is TGTGCCAGCAGCCCTTTGTCCGAATTAAATTCACCCCTCCACTTT.

The CDR3 region is CASSRRDRDADTQYF. The DNA for the CDR3 is TGTGCCAGCAGTCGTCGGGACAGGGACGCAGATACGCAGTATTTT. This rearrangement joins TRBV4-2 to TRBJ2-3; the match to TRBD1 covers 9 bases. The J segment lost 4 bases and the V segment lost 6 bases, leaving 8 bases of the junction unmatched. Germline V gene data show CDR1 as LGHNA and CDR2 as YNFKEQ. There are 15 residues in the CDR3.

The chain joins TRBV5-4 to TRBJ2-5; 10 positions agree with TRBD1. There are 14 residues in the CDR3. Germline trimming cut 4 bases from V and 4 bases from J; bases unmatched to any gene: 4. CDR1 and CDR2 from the germline V gene are SGHNT and YYREEE (reference sequence). The CDR3 DNA reads TGTGCCAGCAGCCGACAGGGGGCGGCAGAGACCCAGTACTTC. It translates to CASSRQGAAETQYF.

The V and J genes are TRBV7-8 and TRBJ2-3, with D unclear. CDR3 length equals 17 residues. Germline CDR1 reads SGHVS; CDR2 reads FQNEAQ. Trimming stripped 6 bases from V and 2 bases from J, with 21 bases between. CDR3 residues: CASSSNRLDFYTDTQYF. The CDR3 DNA follows: TGTGCCAGCAGTTCAAATAGACTGGATTTTTACACAGATACGCAGTATTTT.

The count of this clone is one. The chain employs TRBV4-1 and TRBJ2-1, with D possibly being TRBD2 (6 bases). Trimming shortened V by 0 bases and J by 0 bases, and 9 bases separated the two germline ends. Germline-derived CDR1 and CDR2 are MGHRA and YSYEKL. The CDR3 covers 16 residues. CDR3 loop: CASSQEVGSSYNEQFF. DNA for the CDR3: TGCGCCAGCAGCCAAGAGGTCGGGAGCTCCTACAATGAGCAGTTCTTC.

The chain recombines TRBV6-1 with TRBJ1-2; unclear D gene. Trimming pared 4 bases from V and 3 bases from J, leaving 6 bases between. The CDR3 has 12 residues. CDR1 is MNHNS, CDR2 SASEGT, per germline. CDR3 loop: CASSAEHYGYTF. In DNA, the CDR3 is TGTGCCAGCAGTGCAGAGCACTATGGCTACACCTTC.

This sequence joins TRBV4-3 and TRBJ1-2, with unresolved D. The CDR3 sequence is 14 residues long. The germline V gene has CDR1 LGHNA and CDR2 YSLEER. Deletions cut 6 bases from V and 8 bases from J, with 19 bases between. The CDR3 sequence: CASSAAFGPTGYTF. As DNA, the CDR3 is TGCGCCAGCAGTGCCGCTTTTGGGCCGACAGGCTACACCTTC.

This clone has only a few counts. This CDR3 reads CASSLSTDSWNTEAFF. In DNA form, the CDR3 reads TGTGCCAGCAGTTTATCGACGGACAGCTGGAACACTGAAGCTTTCTTT. The chain recombines TRBV27 with TRBJ1-1; D possibly corresponds to TRBD1 (6 bases). The V gene lost 0 bases and the J gene lost 1 base, with 12 bases spanning the gap. Germline V gene lookup returns CDR1 MNHEY and CDR2 SMNVEV (reference sequence). The CDR3 length is 16 residues.

The J gene is TRBJ2-5, the V gene TRBV7-8; D is possibly TRBD2 (5 bases). V lost 1 base and J 5 bases, leaving 11 bases between the germline ends. The CDR3 has 14 amino acids. Germline assignment: CDR1 SGHVS and CDR2 FQNEAQ. CDR3: CASSLGEGAETQYF. The DNA of the CDR3 is TGTGCCAGCAGCTTAGGCGAGGGAGCGGAGACCCAGTACTTC.

V is TRBV10-3 and J is TRBJ2-2; 11 nucleotides match TRBD2. The V and J ends lost 0 bases and 5 bases, in that order; junction bases with no gene match: 5. Per germline, CDR1 ENHRY and CDR2 SYGVKD. CDR3 length equals 17 residues. The CDR3 here is CAISESTSGRGTGELFF. The CDR3 nucleotides read TGTGCCATCAGTGAGTCCACTAGCGGGAGAGGGACCGGGGAGCTGTTTTTT.

This clone was seen only once. This chain joins TRBV7-9 and TRBJ1-2; maybe TRBD1 (5 bases). The V end was cut by 1 base, the J end by 5 bases, with 14 bases between. Per the germline V gene, CDR1 is SEHNR and CDR2 is FQNEAQ (reference sequence). This CDR3 contains 15 residues. The CDR3 spells CASSLGSAGKYGYTF. In DNA, the CDR3 is TGTGCCAGCAGCTTAGGATCGGCAGGGAAGTATGGCTACACCTTC.

The chain uses TRBV12-5 and TRBJ2-3, with 7 nucleotides matching TRBD1. Germline trimming cut 6 bases from V and 1 base from J; bases unmatched to any gene: 7. The germline CDR1 and CDR2 sequences are LGHNT and FRNRAP. The CDR3 is 15 amino acids. This CDR3 is CASGLGQPGTDTQYF. The CDR3 DNA sequence: TGTGCTAGTGGCCTGGGACAGCCAGGCACAGATACGCAGTATTTT. The whole variable domain, filled in from reference TRBV12-5 and TRBJ2-3, reads DARVTQTPRHKVTEMGQEVTMRCQPILGHNTVFWYRQTMMQGLELLAYFRNRAPLDDSGMPKDRFSAEMPDATLATLKIQPSEPRDSAVYFCASGLGQPGTDTQYFGPGTRLTVL.

The CDR3 sequence is CSGMDSSGNTIYF. CDR3 coding DNA: TGCAGCGGGATGGACAGCTCTGGAAACACCATATATTTT. The rearrangement joins TRBV29-1 to TRBJ1-3; TRBD1 might be the D (6 bases). The CDR3 runs 13 residues. The ends were cut back, 7 bases at V and 0 bases at J, with 10 bases in the middle. Germline V gene data show CDR1 as SQVTM and CDR2 as ANQGSEA. Looking up the rest from reference TRBV29-1 and TRBJ1-3 gives the full variable domain: SAVISQKPSRDICQRGTSLTIQCQVDSQVTMMFWYRQQPGQSLTLIATANQGSEATYESGFVIDKFPISRPNLTFSTLTVSNMSPEDSSIYLCSGMDSSGNTIYFGEGSWLTVV.

The chain recombines TRBV7-6 with TRBJ2-2, with a possible D match to TRBD2 (6 bases). The CDR3 totals 15 residues. V lost 1 base and J 4 bases, leaving 10 bases between the germline ends. Germline CDR1 SGHVS, CDR2 FNYEAQ. This CDR3 is CASSLEGGGTGELFF. CDR3 in DNA: TGTGCCAGCAGCTTAGAGGGAGGCGGCACCGGGGAGCTGTTTTTT.

This clone came up once. The rearrangement links TRBV5-4 to TRBJ2-3; D remains ambiguous. CDR1 is SGHNT and CDR2 is YYREEE in the germline V gene (reference sequence). The CDR3 covers 16 residues. V shed 1 base and J shed 2 bases, with 14 bases lying between them. The chain's CDR3 is CASSLRSSPHTDTQYF. For the CDR3, the DNA is TGTGCCAGCAGCTTGCGGAGCTCGCCCCACACAGATACGCAGTATTTT.

The chain has TRBV15 and TRBJ2-5; D unclear. V was trimmed by 3 bases and J by 5 bases, leaving 13 bases between them. The CDR3 runs 14 residues. CDR1 is LNHNV and CDR2 is YYDKDF in the germline V gene (reference sequence). The CDR3, as DNA: TGTGCCACCAGCAGTAACAGAGGTCGGGAGACCCAGTACTTC. It specifies CATSSNRGRETQYF.